This T cell receptor (beta chain) originates from a study of blood T cell repertoires in COVID-19. Study summary: The analysed material was cDNA or gDNA that came from T cells, B-cell-depleted T cells, or PBMCs.

Original methodology: For nucleated cells, counts were estimated from reference gene primer amplification. The repertoire was sequenced with immunoSEQ multiplex PCR; TCRdb's copy has only in-frame clones and lacks some. The V and J calls and clone size are taken from that table; D and trimming were inferred from the DNA. The sample has approximately 280,000 clones; about nine tenths are singletons. The CDR3 is 15 amino acids. Germline lookup yields CDR1 GTSNPN and CDR2 SVGIG (reference sequence). The V segment lost 2 bases and the J segment 4 bases; nucleotides outside the gene matches: 7. Sequencing used peripheral blood. This clonotype was obtained from an older woman with acute or convalescent COVID-19. This sequence joins TRBV30 and TRBJ1-5, with 8 bases lining up with TRBD1. The CDR3 nucleotides are TGTGCCTGGAGTTCAGGACAGGGTCTTAATCAGCCCCAGCATTTT. Amino acid sequence: CAWSSGQGLNQPQHF.